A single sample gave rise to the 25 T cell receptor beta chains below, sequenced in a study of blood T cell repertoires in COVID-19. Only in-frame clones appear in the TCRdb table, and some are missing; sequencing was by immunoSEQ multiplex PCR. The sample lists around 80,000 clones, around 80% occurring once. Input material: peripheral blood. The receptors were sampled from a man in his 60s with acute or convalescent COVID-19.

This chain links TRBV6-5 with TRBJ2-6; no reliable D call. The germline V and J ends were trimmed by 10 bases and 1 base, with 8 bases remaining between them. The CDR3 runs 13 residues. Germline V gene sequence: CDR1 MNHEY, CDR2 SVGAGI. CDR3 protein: CANLWSGANVLTF. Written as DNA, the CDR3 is TGTGCCAACTTATGGTCTGGGGCCAACGTCCTGACTTTC.

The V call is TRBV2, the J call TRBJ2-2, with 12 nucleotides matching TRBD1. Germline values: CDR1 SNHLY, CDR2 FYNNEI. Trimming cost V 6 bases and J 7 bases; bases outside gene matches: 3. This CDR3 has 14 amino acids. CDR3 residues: CASRGQGANGELFF. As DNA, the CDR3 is TGTGCCAGCAGGGGACAGGGGGCCAACGGGGAGCTGTTTTTT.

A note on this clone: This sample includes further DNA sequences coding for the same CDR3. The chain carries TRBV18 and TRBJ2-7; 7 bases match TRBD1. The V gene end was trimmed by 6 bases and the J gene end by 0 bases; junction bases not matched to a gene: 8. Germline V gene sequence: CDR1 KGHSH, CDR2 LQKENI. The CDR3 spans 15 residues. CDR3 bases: TGTGCCAGCTCCCGTGACAGGGCTAGCTCCTACGAGCAGTACTTC. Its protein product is CASSRDRASSYEQYF.

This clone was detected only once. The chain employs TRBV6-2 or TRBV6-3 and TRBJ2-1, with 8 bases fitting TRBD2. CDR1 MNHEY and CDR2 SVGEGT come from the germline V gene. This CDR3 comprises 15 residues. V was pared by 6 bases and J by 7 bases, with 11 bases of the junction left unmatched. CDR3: CASSPNSGALNEQFF. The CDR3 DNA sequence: TGTGCCAGCAGCCCGAATAGCGGGGCTTTGAATGAGCAGTTCTTC.

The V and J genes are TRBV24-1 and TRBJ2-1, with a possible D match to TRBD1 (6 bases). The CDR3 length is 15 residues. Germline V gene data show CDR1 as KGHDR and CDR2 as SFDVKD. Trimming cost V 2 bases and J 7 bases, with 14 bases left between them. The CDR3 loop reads CATSDSQWGRNEQFF. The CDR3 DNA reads TGTGCCACCAGTGATTCGCAGTGGGGGCGGAATGAGCAGTTCTTC.

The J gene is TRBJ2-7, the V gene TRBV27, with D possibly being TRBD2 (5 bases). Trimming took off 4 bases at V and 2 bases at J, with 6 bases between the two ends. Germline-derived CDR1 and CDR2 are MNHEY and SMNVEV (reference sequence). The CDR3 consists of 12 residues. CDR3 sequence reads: CASSSGAYEQYF. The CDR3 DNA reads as TGTGCCAGCAGTTCCGGGGCCTACGAGCAGTACTTC.

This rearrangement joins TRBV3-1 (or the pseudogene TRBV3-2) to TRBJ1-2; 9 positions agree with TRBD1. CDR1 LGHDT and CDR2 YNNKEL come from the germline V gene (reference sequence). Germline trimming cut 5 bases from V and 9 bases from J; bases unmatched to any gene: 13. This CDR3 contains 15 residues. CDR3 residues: CASSFGQGPAKSYTF. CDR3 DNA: TGTGCCAGCAGCTTCGGACAGGGGCCGGCTAAAAGCTACACCTTC.

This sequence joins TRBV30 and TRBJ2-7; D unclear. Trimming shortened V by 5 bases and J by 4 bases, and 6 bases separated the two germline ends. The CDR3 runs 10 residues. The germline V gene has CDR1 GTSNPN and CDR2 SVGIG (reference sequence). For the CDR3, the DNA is TGTGCCTGGGGGCAGTACGAGCAGTACTTC. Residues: CAWGQYEQYF.

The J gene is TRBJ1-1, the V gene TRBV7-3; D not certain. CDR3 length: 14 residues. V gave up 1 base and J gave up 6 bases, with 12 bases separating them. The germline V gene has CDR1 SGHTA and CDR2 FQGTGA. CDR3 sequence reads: CASSLISGVAEAFF. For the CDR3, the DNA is TGTGCCAGCAGCTTAATAAGCGGGGTGGCTGAAGCTTTCTTT.

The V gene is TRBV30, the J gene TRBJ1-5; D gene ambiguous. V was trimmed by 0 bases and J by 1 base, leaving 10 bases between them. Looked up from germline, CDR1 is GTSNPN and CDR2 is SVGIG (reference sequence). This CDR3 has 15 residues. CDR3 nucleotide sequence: TGTGCCTGGAGTGTGGTAGGGAGGAGCAATCAGCCCCAGCATTTT. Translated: CAWSVVGRSNQPQHF. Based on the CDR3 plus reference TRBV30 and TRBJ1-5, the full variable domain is SQTIHQWPATLVQPVGSPLSLECTVEGTSNPNLYWYRQAAGRGLQLLFYSVGIGQISSEVPQNLSASRPQDRQFILSSKKLLLSDSGFYLCAWSVVGRSNQPQHFGDGTRLSIL.

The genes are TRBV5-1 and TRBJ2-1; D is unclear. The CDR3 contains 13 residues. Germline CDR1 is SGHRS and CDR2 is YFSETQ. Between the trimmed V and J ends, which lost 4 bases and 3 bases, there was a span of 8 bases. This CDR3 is CASSPGGYNEQFF. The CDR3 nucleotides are TGCGCCAGCAGCCCCGGTGGCTACAATGAGCAGTTCTTC.

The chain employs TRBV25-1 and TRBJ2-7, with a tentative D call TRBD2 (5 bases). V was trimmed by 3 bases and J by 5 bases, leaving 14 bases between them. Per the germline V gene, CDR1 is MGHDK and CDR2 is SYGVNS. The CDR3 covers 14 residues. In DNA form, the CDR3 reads TGTGCCAGCAGTGACGCATCCGGGGTAGACGAGCAGTACTTC. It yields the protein CASSDASGVDEQYF.

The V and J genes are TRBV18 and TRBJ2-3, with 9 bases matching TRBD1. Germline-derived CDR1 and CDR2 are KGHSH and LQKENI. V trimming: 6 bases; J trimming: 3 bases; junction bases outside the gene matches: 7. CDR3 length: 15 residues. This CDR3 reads CASSTQGAKTDTQYF. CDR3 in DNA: TGTGCCAGCTCGACACAGGGGGCAAAAACAGATACGCAGTATTTT.

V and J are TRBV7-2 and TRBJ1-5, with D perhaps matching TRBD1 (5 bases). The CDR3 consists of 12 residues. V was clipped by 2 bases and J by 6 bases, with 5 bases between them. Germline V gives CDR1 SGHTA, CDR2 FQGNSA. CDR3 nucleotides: TGTGCCAGCAGCTTACAGGGTCAGCCCCAGCATTTT. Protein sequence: CASSLQGQPQHF.

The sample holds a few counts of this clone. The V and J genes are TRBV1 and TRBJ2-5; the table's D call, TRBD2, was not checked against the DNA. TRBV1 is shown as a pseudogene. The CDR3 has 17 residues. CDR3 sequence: CTSSPLALAGEAETQYF. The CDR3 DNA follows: TGCACCAGCAGCCCCCTCGCGCTAGCGGGGGAAGCGGAGACCCAGTACTTC.

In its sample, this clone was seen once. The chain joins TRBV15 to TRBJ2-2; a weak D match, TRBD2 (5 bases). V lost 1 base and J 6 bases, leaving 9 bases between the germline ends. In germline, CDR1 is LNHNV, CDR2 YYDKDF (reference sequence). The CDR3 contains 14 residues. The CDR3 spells CATSRGAGAGELFF. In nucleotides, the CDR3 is TGTGCCACCAGCAGAGGGGCCGGGGCCGGGGAGCTGTTTTTT.

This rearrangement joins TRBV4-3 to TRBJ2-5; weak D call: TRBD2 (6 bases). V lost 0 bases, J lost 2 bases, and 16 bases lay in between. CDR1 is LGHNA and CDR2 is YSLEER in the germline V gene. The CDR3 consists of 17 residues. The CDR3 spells CASSQDHLAGPQETQYF. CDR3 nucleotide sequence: TGCGCCAGCAGCCAAGATCATCTGGCGGGACCACAAGAGACCCAGTACTTC.

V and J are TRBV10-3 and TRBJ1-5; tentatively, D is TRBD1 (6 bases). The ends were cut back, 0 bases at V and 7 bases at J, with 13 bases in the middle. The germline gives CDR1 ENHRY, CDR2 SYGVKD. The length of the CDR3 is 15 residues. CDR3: CAISESARGTQPQHF. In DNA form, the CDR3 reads TGTGCCATCAGTGAGTCAGCGAGGGGGACCCAGCCCCAGCATTTT.

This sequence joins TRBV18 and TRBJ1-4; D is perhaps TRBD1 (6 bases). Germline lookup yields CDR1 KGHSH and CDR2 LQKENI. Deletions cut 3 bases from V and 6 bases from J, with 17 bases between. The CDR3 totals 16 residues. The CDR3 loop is CASSPSSSGTYEKLFF. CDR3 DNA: TGTGCCAGCTCACCCAGTAGCTCTGGGACATATGAAAAACTGTTTTTT.

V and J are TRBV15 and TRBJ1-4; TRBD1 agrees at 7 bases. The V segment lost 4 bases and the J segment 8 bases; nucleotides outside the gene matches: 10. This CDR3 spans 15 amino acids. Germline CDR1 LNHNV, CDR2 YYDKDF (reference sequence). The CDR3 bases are TGTGCCACCAGCAAATCCGGGACAGTTATGGAAAAACTGTTTTTT. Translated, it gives CATSKSGTVMEKLFF.

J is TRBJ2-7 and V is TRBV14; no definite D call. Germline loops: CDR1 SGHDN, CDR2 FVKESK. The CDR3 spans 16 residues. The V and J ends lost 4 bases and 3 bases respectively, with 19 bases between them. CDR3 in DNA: TGTGCCAGCAGCCTCCCTAGGATTTCACCCTTCTACGAGCAGTACTTC. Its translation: CASSLPRISPFYEQYF.

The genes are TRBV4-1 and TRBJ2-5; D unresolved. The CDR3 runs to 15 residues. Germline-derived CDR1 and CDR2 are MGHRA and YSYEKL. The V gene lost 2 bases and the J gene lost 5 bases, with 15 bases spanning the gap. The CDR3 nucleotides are TGCGCCAGCAGCCAACGCCTTGGTAGCCGGGAGACCCAGTACTTC. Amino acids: CASSQRLGSRETQYF.

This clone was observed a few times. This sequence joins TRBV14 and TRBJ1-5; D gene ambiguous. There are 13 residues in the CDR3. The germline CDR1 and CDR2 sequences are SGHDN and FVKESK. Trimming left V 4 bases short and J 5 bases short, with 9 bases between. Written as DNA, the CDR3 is TGTGCCAGCAGCCCGGGGTCTTATCAGCCCCAGCATTTT. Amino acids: CASSPGSYQPQHF. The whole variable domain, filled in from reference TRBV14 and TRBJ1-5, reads EAGVTQFPSHSVIEKGQTVTLRCDPISGHDNLYWYRRVMGKEIKFLLHFVKESKQDESGMPNNRFLAERTGGTYSTLKVQPAELEDSGVYFCASSPGSYQPQHFGDGTRLSIL.

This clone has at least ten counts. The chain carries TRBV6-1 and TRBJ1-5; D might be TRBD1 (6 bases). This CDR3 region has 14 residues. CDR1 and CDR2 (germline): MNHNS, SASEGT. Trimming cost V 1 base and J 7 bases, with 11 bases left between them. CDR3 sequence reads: CASSEGQEAQPQHF. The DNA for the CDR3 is TGTGCCAGCAGTGAAGGACAGGAAGCCCAGCCCCAGCATTTT.

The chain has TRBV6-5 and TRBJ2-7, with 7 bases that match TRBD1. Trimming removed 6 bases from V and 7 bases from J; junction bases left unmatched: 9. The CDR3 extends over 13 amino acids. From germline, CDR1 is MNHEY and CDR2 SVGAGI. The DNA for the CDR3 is TGTGCCAGCAGGACGACAGGGCCCGGGGAGCAGTACTTC. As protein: CASRTTGPGEQYF.